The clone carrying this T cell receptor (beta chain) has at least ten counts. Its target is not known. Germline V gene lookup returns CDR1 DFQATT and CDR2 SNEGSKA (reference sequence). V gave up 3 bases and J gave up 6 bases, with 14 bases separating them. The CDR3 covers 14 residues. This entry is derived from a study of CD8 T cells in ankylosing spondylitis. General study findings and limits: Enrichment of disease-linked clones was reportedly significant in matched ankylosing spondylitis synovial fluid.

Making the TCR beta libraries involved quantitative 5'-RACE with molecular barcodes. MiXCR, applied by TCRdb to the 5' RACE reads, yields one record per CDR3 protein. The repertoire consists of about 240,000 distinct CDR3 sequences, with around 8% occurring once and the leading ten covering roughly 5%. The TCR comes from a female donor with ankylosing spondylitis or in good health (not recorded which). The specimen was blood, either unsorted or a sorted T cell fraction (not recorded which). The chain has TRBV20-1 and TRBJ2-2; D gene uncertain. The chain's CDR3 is CSASHALGAGELFF. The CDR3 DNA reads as TGCAGTGCTAGTCACGCCCTTGGAGCCGGGGAGCTGTTTTTT.